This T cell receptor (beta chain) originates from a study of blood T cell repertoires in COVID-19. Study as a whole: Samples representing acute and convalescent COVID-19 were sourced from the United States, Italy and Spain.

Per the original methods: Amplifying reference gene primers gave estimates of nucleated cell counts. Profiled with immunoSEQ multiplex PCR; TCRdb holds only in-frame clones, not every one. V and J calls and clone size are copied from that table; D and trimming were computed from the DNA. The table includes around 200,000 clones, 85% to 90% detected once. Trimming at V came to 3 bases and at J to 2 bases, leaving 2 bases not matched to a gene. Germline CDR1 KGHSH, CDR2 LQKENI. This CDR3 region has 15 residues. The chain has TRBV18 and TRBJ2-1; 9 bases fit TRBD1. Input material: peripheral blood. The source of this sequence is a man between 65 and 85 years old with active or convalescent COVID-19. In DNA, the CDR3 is TGTGCCAGCTCACCGACAGGGGGGACCTACAATGAGCAGTTCTTC. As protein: CASSPTGGTYNEQFF.